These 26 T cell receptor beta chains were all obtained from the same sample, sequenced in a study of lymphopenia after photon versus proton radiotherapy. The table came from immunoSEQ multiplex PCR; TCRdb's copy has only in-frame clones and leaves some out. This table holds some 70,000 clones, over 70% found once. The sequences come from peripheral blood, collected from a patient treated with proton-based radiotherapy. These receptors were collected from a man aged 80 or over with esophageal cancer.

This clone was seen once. The DNA of the CDR3 is TGTGCCATCATGAGGACAGGGGTTCTAGATACGCAGTATTTT. It encodes CAIMRTGVLDTQYF. The chain carries TRBV10-3 and TRBJ2-3; 9 bases map to TRBD1. The germline gives CDR1 ENHRY, CDR2 SYGVKD. CDR3 length: 14 amino acids. Losses at the gene ends were 7 bases for V and 5 bases for J; bases not matched to a gene: 7.

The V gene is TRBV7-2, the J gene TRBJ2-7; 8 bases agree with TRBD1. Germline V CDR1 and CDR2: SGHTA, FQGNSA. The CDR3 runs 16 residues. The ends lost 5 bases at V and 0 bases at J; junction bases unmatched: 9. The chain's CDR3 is CASSVVGTGFSYEQYF. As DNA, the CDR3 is TGTGCCAGCAGCGTCGTAGGGACAGGCTTCTCCTACGAGCAGTACTTC.

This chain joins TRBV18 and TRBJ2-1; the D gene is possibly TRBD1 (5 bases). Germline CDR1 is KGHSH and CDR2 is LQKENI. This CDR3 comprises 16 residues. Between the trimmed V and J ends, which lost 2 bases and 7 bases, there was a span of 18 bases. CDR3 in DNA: TGTGCCAGCTCACCATCTATTGGCCAGGGCCGGAATGAGCAGTTCTTC. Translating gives CASSPSIGQGRNEQFF. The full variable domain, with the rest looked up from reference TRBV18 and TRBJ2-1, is NAGVMQNPRHLVRRRGQEARLRCSPMKGHSHVYWYRQLPEEGLKFMVYLQKENIIDESGMPKERFSAEFPKEGPSILRIQQVVRGDSAAYFCASSPSIGQGRNEQFFGPGTRLTVL.

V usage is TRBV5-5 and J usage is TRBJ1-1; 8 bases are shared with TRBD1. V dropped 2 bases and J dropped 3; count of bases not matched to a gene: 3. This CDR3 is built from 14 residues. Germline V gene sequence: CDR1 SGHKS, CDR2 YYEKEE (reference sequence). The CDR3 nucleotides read TGTGCCAGCAGCTTCAGGGGGCAGGACACTGAAGCTTTCTTT. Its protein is CASSFRGQDTEAFF.

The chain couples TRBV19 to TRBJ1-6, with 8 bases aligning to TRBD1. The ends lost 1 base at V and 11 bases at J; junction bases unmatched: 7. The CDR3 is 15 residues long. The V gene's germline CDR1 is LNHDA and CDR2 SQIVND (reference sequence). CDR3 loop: CASSIALRGQAPLHF. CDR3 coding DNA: TGTGCCAGTAGTATAGCACTCAGGGGGCAAGCACCCCTCCACTTT.

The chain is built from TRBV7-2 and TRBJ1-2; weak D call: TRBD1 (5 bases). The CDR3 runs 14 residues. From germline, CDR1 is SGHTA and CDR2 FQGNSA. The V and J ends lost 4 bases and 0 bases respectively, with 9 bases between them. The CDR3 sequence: CASSSLGANYGYTF. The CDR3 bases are TGTGCCAGCAGCTCCCTGGGGGCTAACTATGGCTACACCTTC.

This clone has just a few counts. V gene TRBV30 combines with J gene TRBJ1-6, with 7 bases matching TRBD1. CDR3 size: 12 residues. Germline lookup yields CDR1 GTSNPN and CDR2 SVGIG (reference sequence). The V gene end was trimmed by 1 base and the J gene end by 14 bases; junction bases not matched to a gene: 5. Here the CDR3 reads CAWSEGRGTLHF. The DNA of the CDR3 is TGTGCCTGGAGTGAGGGCAGGGGGACCCTCCACTTT.

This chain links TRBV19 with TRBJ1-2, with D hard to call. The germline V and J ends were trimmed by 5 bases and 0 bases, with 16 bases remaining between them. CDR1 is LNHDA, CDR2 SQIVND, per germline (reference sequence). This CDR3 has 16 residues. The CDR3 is CASSPQAKGANYGYTF. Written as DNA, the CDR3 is TGTGCCAGTAGTCCCCAGGCTAAGGGAGCTAACTATGGCTACACCTTC.

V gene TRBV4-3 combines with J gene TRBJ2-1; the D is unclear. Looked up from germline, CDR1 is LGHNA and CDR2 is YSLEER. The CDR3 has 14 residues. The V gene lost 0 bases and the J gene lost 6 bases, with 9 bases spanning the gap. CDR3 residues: CASSQDRASNEQFF. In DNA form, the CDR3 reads TGCGCCAGCAGCCAAGACCGTGCTAGCAATGAGCAGTTCTTC.

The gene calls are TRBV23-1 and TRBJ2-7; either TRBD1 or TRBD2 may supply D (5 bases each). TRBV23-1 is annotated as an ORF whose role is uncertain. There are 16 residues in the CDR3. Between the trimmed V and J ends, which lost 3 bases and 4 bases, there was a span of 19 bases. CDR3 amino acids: CASSHYERDRSYEQYF. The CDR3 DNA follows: TGCGCCAGCAGTCATTATGAACGGGACCGTAGTTACGAGCAGTACTTC.

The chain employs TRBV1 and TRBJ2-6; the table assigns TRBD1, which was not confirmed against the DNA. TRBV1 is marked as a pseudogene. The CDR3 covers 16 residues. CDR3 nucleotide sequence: TGCACCAGCAGGTTAAGTGCACAAAGTCGGGCCAACGTCCTGACTTTC. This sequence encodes CTSRLSAQSRANVLTF.

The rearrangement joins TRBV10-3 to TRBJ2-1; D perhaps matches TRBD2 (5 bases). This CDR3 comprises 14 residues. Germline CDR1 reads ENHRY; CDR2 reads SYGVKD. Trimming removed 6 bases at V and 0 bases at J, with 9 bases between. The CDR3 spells CAIRERSSYNEQFF. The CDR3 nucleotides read TGTGCCATCAGGGAGCGGAGCTCCTACAATGAGCAGTTCTTC.

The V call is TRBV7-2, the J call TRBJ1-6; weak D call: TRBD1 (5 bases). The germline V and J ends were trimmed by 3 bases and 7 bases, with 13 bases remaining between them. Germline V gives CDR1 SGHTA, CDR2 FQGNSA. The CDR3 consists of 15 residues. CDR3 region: CASSLGRVENSPLHF. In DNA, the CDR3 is TGTGCCAGCAGCTTGGGCAGGGTAGAGAATTCACCCCTCCACTTT.

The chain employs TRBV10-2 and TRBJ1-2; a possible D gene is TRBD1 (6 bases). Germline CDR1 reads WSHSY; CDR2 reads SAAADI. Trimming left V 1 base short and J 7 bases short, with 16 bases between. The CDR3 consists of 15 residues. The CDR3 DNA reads TGCGCCAGCAGTGAGTTTAAGACAGGCGCCGGTGGCTACACCTTC. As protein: CASSEFKTGAGGYTF.

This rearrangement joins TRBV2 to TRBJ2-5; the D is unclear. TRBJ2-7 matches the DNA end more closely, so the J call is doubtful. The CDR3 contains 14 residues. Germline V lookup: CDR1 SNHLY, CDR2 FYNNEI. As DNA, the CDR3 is TGTGCCAGCAGGTGGCAAGAATTTAGTTACGAGCAGTACTTC. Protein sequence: CASRWQEFSYEQYF.

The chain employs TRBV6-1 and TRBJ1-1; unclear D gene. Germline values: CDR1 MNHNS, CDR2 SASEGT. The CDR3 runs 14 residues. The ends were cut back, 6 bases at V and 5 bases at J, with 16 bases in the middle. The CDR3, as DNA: TGTGCCAGCAGCATACTTCGGGCAGAAACTGAAGCTTTCTTT. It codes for CASSILRAETEAFF.

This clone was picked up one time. CDR3 nucleotides: TGTGCCAGCAGCCAAGATCTCGAGGGCTCCTATAATTCACCCCTCCACTTT. This sequence encodes CASSQDLEGSYNSPLHF. The chain links TRBV4-2 to TRBJ1-6; D call uncertain. The CDR3 loop spans 17 amino acids. From germline, CDR1 is LGHNA and CDR2 YNFKEQ. The V end was cut by 0 bases, the J end by 0 bases, with 9 bases between.

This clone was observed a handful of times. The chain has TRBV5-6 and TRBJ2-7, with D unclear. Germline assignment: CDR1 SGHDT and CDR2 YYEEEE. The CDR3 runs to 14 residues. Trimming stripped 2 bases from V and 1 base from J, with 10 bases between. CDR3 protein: CASSFDWQSYEQYF. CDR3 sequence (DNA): TGTGCCAGCAGCTTTGACTGGCAGTCCTACGAGCAGTACTTC.

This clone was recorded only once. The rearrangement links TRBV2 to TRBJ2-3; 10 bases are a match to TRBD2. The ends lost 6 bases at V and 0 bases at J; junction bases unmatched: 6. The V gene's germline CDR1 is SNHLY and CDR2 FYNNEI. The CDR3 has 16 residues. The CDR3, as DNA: TGTGCCAGCAGACGACTAGCGGGTTACAGCACAGATACGCAGTATTTT. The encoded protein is CASRRLAGYSTDTQYF.

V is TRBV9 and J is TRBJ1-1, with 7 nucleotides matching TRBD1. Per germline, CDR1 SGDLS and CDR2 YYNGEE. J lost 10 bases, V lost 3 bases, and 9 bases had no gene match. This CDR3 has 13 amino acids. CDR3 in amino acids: CASSATPGQRAFF. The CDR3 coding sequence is TGTGCCAGCAGCGCTACCCCGGGACAGAGAGCTTTCTTT.

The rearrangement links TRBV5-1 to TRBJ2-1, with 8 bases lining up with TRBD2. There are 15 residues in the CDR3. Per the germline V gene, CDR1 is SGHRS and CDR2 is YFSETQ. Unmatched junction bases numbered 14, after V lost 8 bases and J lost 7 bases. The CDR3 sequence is CASRSGAGDLNEQFF. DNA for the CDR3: TGCGCCAGTAGGAGTGGAGCGGGAGATTTGAATGAGCAGTTCTTC.

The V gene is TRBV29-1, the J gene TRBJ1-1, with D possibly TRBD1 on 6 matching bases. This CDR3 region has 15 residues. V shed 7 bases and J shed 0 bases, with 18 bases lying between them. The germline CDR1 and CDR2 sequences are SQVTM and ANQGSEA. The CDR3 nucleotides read TGCAGCGCTCTCGAGGGGGGGGCAATGAACACTGAAGCTTTCTTT. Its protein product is CSALEGGAMNTEAFF.

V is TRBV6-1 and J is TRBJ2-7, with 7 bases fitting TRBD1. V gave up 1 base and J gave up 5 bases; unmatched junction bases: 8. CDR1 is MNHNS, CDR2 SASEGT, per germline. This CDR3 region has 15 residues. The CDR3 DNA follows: TGTGCCAGCAGTGAAGGGGACAGAAACATGCACGAGCAGTACTTC. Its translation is CASSEGDRNMHEQYF.

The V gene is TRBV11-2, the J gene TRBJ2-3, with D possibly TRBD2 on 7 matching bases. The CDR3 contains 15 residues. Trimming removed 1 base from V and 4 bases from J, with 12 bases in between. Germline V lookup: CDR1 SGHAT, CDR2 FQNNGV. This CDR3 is CASSLVGGGPDTQYF. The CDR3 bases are TGTGCCAGCAGCTTAGTAGGGGGAGGGCCAGATACGCAGTATTTT.

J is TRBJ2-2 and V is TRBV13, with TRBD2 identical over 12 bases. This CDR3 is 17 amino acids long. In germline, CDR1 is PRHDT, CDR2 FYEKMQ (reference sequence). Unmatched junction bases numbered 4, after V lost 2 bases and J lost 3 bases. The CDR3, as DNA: TGTGCCAGCAGCTTATCTAGCGGGGGGGCGGACACCGGGGAGCTGTTTTTT. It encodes CASSLSSGGADTGELFF. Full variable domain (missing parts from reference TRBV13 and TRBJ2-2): AAGVIQSPRHLIKEKRETATLKCYPIPRHDTVYWYQQGPGQDPQFLISFYEKMQSDKGSIPDRFSAQQFSDYHSELNMSSLELGDSALYFCASSLSSGGADTGELFFGEGSRLTVL.

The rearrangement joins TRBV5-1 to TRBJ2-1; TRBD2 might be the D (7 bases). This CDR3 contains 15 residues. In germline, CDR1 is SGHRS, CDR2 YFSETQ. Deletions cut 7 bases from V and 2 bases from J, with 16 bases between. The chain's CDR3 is CASRRWGGAYNEQFF. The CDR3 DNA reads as TGCGCCAGCCGCCGCTGGGGGGGCGCCTACAATGAGCAGTTCTTC.